The 12 T cell receptor beta chains reported below all come from one sample, sequenced in a study of follicular helper T cells after annual influenza vaccination. TCRdb's copy holds only in-frame clones and misses some; the assay was immunoSEQ multiplex PCR. This sample yields nearly 2,500 clones, of which roughly four fifths are seen a single time; approximately 3.7% belongs to the top ten. Time point defined: 2015-2016 season, pre-vaccination. Sequencing used CXCR5+ CD38- circulating T follicular helper cells from blood, obtained on the day of influenza vaccination. Stated subset: circulating Tfh, non-naive CD4+CXCR5+PD-1+ (ICOS+CD38+ or ICOS-CD38-). Receptors originate from an adult who received the influenza vaccine.

The genes are TRBV15 and TRBJ1-4, with 7 bases identical to TRBD1. Trimming at V came to 6 bases and at J to 3 bases, leaving 4 bases not matched to a gene. The CDR3 runs 14 residues. From germline, CDR1 is LNHNV and CDR2 YYDKDF (reference sequence). The CDR3 here is CATSTGAANEKLFF. CDR3 bases: TGTGCCACCAGTACAGGGGCGGCTAATGAAAAACTGTTTTTT.

The chain employs TRBV6-5 and TRBJ1-3; D is undetermined. CDR3 length: 14 amino acids. V lost 5 bases, J lost 4 bases, and 12 bases lay in between. The V gene's germline CDR1 is MNHEY and CDR2 SVGAGI. Here the CDR3 DNA reads TGTGCCAGCAGTGCGGATCCGGGGGGAAACACCATATATTTT. Amino acids: CASSADPGGNTIYF.

The chain recombines TRBV28 with TRBJ2-5; tentative D call: TRBD1 (6 bases). The CDR3 sequence is 13 residues long. The germline gives CDR1 MDHEN, CDR2 SYDVKM. The ends were cut back, 6 bases at V and 5 bases at J, with 13 bases in the middle. CDR3 nucleotides: TGTGCCAGCAGCCGGACAGTTGGGGAGACCCAGTACTTC. Its protein is CASSRTVGETQYF. Combining the CDR3 with reference TRBV28 and TRBJ2-5 gives the whole variable domain DVKVTQSSRYLVKRTGEKVFLECVQDMDHENMFWYRQDPGLGLRLIYFSYDVKMKEKGDIPEGYSVSREKKERFSLILESASTNQTSMYLCASSRTVGETQYFGPGTRLLVL.

The rearrangement joins TRBV28 to TRBJ2-1, with D hard to call. Germline-derived CDR1 and CDR2 are MDHEN and SYDVKM. The CDR3 has 13 amino acids. With 9 bases removed from V and 4 bases from J, the gap between germline ends came to 13 bases. DNA for the CDR3: TGTGCCAGTTTAGCTTCTCCTTACAATGAGCAGTTCTTC. The encoded protein is CASLASPYNEQFF. The variable domain in full, with the rest retrieved from reference TRBV28 and TRBJ2-1, is DVKVTQSSRYLVKRTGEKVFLECVQDMDHENMFWYRQDPGLGLRLIYFSYDVKMKEKGDIPEGYSVSREKKERFSLILESASTNQTSMYLCASLASPYNEQFFGPGTRLTVL.

This clone was picked up one time. The chain employs TRBV30 and TRBJ2-5, with 8 bases lining up with TRBD1. Per germline, CDR1 GTSNPN and CDR2 SVGIG (reference sequence). V dropped 2 bases and J dropped 4; count of bases not matched to a gene: 6. This CDR3 is 14 amino acids long. The DNA for the CDR3 is TGTGCCTGGAGTAAAGGGACAGGTTTAGAGACCCAGTACTTC. It codes for CAWSKGTGLETQYF.

The V call is TRBV2, the J call TRBJ1-6; TRBD1 is a possible D gene (6 bases). The CDR3 runs 13 residues. V lost 5 bases and J lost 11, with 13 bases in between. Germline V gene lookup returns CDR1 SNHLY and CDR2 FYNNEI. Here the CDR3 reads CASSLNREAPLHF. Here the CDR3 DNA reads TGTGCCAGCAGTCTTAACAGGGAGGCACCCCTCCACTTT.

The chain recombines TRBV5-1 with TRBJ2-5; the match to TRBD1 covers 9 bases. Germline V gives CDR1 SGHRS, CDR2 YFSETQ. V trimming: 0 bases; J trimming: 5 bases; junction bases outside the gene matches: 2. The CDR3 runs 14 residues. This CDR3 is CASSLAGTGETQYF. The CDR3 DNA reads TGCGCCAGCAGCTTGGCCGGGACAGGGGAGACCCAGTACTTC.

CDR3 in DNA: TGTGCCAGCAGCCAGACGGGAACAGGGAGGTGGAATGAGCAGTTCTTC. Translating it yields CASSQTGTGRWNEQFF. The chain combines TRBV14 with TRBJ2-1, with D possibly called TRBD1 or TRBD2 (6 bases each). The CDR3 length is 16 residues. V dropped 3 bases and J dropped 7 bases, with 19 bases sitting between them. The germline CDR1 and CDR2 sequences are SGHDN and FVKESK.

The V and J genes are TRBV28 and TRBJ2-1; 7 nucleotides align to TRBD1. J lost 0 bases, V lost 4 bases, and 9 bases had no gene match. The length of the CDR3 is 17 residues. Looked up from germline, CDR1 is MDHEN and CDR2 is SYDVKM. In DNA form, the CDR3 reads TGTGCCAGCAGTTCTATCGGACAGGCGAGCTCCTACAATGAGCAGTTCTTC. It specifies CASSSIGQASSYNEQFF.

This clone has a handful of counts. J is TRBJ1-2 and V is TRBV11-2, with a possible D match to TRBD1 (6 bases). CDR1 SGHAT and CDR2 FQNNGV come from the germline V gene. CDR3 size: 12 residues. Trimming removed 4 bases at V and 8 bases at J, with 11 bases between. The CDR3 here is CASSWEGDGYTF. The CDR3 DNA reads as TGTGCCAGCAGCTGGGAGGGGGACGGCTACACCTTC.

CDR3 DNA sequence: TGCGCCAGCAGCGGCGGCGGGGGGCTTGGAAACACCATATATTTT. Its translation: CASSGGGGLGNTIYF. The chain combines TRBV5-1 with TRBJ1-3, with D possibly matching TRBD1 (6 bases). The CDR3 sequence is 15 residues long. V lost 4 bases, J lost 3 bases, and 14 bases lay in between. CDR1 SGHRS and CDR2 YFSETQ come from the germline V gene.

DNA for the CDR3: TGTGCCAGCAGGTCGGGGGACTTAAACACCGGGGAGCTGTTTTTT. Amino acid sequence: CASRSGDLNTGELFF. V usage is TRBV6-1 and J usage is TRBJ2-2, with D maybe TRBD2 (6 bases). From germline, CDR1 is MNHNS and CDR2 SASEGT. The CDR3 spans 15 residues. V dropped 6 bases and J dropped 2 bases, with 13 bases sitting between them.